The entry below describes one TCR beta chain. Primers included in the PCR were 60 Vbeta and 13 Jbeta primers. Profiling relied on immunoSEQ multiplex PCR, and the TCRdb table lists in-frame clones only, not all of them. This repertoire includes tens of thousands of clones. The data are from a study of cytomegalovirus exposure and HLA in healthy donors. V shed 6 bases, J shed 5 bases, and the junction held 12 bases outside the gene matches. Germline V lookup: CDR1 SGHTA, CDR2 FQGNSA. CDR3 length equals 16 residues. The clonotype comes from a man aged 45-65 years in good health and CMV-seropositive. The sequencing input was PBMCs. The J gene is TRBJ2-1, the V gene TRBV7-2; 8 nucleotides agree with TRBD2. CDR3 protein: CASSPRGLAGDNEQFF. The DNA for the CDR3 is TGTGCCAGCAGTCCCCGAGGGCTAGCGGGCGACAATGAGCAGTTCTTC.